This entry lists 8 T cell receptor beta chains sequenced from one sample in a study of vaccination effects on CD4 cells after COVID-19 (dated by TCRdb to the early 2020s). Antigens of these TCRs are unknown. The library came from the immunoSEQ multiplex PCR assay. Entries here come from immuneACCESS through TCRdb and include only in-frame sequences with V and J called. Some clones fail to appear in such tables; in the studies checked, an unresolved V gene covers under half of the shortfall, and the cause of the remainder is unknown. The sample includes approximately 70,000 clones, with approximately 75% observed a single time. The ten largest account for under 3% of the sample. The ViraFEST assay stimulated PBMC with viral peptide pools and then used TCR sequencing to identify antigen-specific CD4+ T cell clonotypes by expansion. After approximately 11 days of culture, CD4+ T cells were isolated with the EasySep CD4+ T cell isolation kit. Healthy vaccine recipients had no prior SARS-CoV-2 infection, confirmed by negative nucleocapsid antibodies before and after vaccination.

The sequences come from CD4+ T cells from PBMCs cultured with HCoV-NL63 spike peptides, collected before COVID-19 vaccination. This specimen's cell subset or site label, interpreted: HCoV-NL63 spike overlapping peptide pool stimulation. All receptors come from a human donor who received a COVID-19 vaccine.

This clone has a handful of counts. CDR3 in amino acids: CASRRTGTNTGELFF. Written as DNA, the CDR3 is TGTGCCAGCAGGCGGACAGGGACGAACACCGGGGAGCTGTTTTTT. V usage is TRBV6-5 and J usage is TRBJ2-2; 8 bases align to TRBD1. The CDR3 is made up of 15 amino acids. Germline V gene lookup returns CDR1 MNHEY and CDR2 SVGAGI. The trim removed 6 bases at V and 0 bases at J, leaving 3 bases unmatched.

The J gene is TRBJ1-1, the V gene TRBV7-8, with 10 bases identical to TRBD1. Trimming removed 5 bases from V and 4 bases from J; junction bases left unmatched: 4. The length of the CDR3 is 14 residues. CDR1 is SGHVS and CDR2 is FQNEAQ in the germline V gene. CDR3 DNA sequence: TGTGCCAGCAGCCGCCGGGACAGGGGCACTGAAGCTTTCTTT. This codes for CASSRRDRGTEAFF.

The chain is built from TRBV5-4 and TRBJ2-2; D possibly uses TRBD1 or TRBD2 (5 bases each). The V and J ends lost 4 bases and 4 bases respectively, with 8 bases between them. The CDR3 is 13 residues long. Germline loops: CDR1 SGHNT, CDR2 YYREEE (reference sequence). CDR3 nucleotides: TGTGCCAGCAGCCCGAGGGGCACCGGGGAGCTGTTTTTT. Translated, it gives CASSPRGTGELFF.

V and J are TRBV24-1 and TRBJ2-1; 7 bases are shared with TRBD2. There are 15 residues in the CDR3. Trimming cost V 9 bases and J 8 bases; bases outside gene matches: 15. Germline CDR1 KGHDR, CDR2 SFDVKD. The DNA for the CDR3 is TGTGCCACCGGTGCTGCGACTAGCTTGGGCGATGAGCAGTTCTTC. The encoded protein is CATGAATSLGDEQFF.

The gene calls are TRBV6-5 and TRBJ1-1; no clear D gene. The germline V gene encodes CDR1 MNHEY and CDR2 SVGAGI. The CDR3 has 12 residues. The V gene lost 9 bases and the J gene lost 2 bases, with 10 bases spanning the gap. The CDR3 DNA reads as TGTGCCAGTTTTCGCGATAACACTGAAGCTTTCTTT. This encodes CASFRDNTEAFF.

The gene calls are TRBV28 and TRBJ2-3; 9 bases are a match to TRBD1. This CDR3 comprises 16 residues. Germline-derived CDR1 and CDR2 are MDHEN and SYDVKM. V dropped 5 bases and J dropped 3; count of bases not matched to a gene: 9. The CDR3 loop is CASSPVGQGITDTQYF. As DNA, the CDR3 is TGTGCCAGCAGTCCGGTGGGACAGGGCATTACAGATACGCAGTATTTT.

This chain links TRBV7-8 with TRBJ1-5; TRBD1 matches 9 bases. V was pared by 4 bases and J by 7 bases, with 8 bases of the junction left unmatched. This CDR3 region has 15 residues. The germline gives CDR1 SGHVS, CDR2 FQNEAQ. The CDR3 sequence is CASSWGQGSRQPQHF. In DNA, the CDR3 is TGTGCCAGCAGCTGGGGACAGGGCAGCAGACAGCCCCAGCATTTT.

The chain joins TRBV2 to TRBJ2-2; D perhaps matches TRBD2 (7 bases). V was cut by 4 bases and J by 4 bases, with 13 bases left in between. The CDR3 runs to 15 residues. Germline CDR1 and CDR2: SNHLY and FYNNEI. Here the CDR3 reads CASSVWGGATGELFF. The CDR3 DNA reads TGTGCCAGCAGTGTGTGGGGGGGGGCCACCGGGGAGCTGTTTTTT. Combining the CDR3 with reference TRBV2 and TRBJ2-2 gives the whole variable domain EPEVTQTPSHQVTQMGQEVILRCVPISNHLYFYWYRQILGQKVEFLVSFYNNEISEKSEIFDDQFSVERPDGSNFTLKIRSTKLEDSAMYFCASSVWGGATGELFFGEGSRLTVL.